This TCR beta chain is from a study of regulatory T cells in long-lasting Graves disease. CDR1 is ENHRY and CDR2 is SYGVKD in the germline V gene. Trimming cost V 7 bases and J 10 bases; bases outside gene matches: 16. The length of the CDR3 is 15 residues. Library construction for TCR beta used iRepertoire HTBI primers and Arm-PCR of CDR3 regions. TCRdb re-called the multiplex PCR reads through MiXCR, storing one row per CDR3 protein. The sample includes approximately 460,000 distinct CDR3 sequences, roughly 17% seen only once; the top ten take about 10%. Broader study findings: Persistent patients shared fewer than 3,500 public clonotypes among themselves. Newly diagnosed patients shared fewer, at nearly 1,000.

Time point meaning: newly diagnosed GD, antithyroid drugs for less than 3 months. PBMC-derived RNA was used for the TCR library. This clonotype was recorded at least ten times. Its antigen remains unidentified. The data also belong to a second study, concerning T cells in Graves' hyperthyroidism and ophthalmopathy. That report notes: Diagnoses were made from clinical symptoms, serum measures (thyroxine and TRAb), thyroid ultrasound and orbital computed tomography. Model predictions of ophthalmopathy came a median 6.5 months before onset.

Sequenced material: peripheral blood mononuclear cells (PBMCs), taken at new diagnosis, from a patient treated with antithyroid drugs. This TCR derives from a young woman with Graves disease. The J gene is TRBJ1-1, the V gene TRBV10-3; 9 bases fit TRBD1. The CDR3 DNA follows: TGTGCCATCAAGGAAAAGACAGGGGGGGTTTCAGGAGCTTTCTTT. Residues: CAIKEKTGGVSGAFF.